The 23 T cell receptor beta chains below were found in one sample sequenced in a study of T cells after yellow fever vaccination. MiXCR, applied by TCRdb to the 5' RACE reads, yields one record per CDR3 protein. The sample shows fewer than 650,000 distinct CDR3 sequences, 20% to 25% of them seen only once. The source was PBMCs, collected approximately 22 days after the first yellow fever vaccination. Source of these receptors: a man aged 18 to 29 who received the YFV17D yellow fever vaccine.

CDR3 sequence: CASSLGGGGGTEAFF. DNA for the CDR3: TGTGCCAGCAGCTTAGGTGGGGGGGGTGGCACTGAAGCTTTCTTT. This sequence joins TRBV7-2 and TRBJ1-1; D perhaps matches TRBD1 (5 bases). The germline V and J ends were trimmed by 1 base and 4 bases, with 13 bases remaining between them. This CDR3 has 15 residues. From germline, CDR1 is SGHTA and CDR2 FQGNSA. The full variable domain, its missing parts supplied by reference TRBV7-2 and TRBJ1-1, is GAGVSQSPSNKVTEKGKDVELRCDPISGHTALYWYRQSLGQGLEFLIYFQGNSAPDKSGLPSDRFSAERTGGSVSTLTIQRTQQEDSAVYLCASSLGGGGGTEAFFGQGTRLTVV.

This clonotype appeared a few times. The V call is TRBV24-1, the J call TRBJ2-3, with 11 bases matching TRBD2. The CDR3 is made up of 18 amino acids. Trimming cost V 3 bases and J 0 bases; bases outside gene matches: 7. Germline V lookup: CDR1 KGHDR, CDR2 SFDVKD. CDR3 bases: TGTGCCACCAGTGATAGGGCTAGCGGGGGGCTCAGCACAGATACGCAGTATTTT. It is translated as CATSDRASGGLSTDTQYF.

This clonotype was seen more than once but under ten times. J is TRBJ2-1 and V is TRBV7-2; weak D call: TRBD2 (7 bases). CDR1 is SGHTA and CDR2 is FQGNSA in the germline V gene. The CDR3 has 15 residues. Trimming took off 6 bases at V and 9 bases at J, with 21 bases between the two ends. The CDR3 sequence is CASSPLGGAGGEQFF. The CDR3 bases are TGTGCCAGCAGTCCCTTGGGGGGGGCCGGGGGTGAGCAGTTCTTC.

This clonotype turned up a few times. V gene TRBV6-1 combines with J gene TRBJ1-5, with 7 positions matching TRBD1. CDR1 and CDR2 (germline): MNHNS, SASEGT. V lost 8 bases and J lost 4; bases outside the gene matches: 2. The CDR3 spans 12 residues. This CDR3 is CASGTVNQPQHF. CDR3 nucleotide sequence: TGTGCCAGCGGGACAGTTAATCAGCCCCAGCATTTT.

This chain's CDR3 is CASRQDSSYEQYF. The CDR3 bases are TGTGCCAGCAGACAAGACAGCTCCTACGAGCAGTACTTC. The chain carries TRBV7-9 and TRBJ2-7; possible D gene TRBD1, 5 bases. This CDR3 region has 13 residues. Germline-derived CDR1 and CDR2 are SEHNR and FQNEAQ (reference sequence). V was cut by 6 bases and J by 0 bases, with 9 bases left in between. Looking up the rest from reference TRBV7-9 and TRBJ2-7 gives the full variable domain: DTGVSQNPRHKITKRGQNVTFRCDPISEHNRLYWYRQTLGQGPEFLTYFQNEAQLEKSRLLSDRFSAERPKGSFSTLEIQRTEQGDSAMYLCASRQDSSYEQYFGPGTRLTVT.

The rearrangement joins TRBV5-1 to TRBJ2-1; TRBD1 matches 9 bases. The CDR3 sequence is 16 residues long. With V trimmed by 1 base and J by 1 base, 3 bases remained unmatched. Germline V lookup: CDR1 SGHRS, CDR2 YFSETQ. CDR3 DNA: TGCGCCAGCAGCTTGCGCGGGACAGGGTCCTACAATGAGCAGTTCTTC. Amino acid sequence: CASSLRGTGSYNEQFF.

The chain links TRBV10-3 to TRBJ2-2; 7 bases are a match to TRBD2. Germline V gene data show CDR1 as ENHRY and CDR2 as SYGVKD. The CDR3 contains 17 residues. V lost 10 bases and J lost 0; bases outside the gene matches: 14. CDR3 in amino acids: CATREARLGANTGELFF. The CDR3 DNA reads TGTGCCACCCGGGAGGCAAGGTTAGGAGCGAACACCGGGGAGCTGTTTTTT.

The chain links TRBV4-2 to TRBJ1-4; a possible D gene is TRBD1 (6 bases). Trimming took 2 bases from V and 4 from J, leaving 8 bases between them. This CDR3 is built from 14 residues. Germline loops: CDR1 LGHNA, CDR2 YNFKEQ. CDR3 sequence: CASSQPGHNEKLFF. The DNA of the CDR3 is TGTGCCAGCAGCCAACCGGGACATAATGAAAAACTGTTTTTT.

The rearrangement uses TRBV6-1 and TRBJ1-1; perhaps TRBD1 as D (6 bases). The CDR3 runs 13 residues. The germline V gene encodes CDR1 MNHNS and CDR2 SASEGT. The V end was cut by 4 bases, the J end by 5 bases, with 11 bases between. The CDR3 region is CASSVDSRTEAFF. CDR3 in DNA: TGTGCCAGCAGTGTGGACAGTCGAACTGAAGCTTTCTTT.

CDR3 sequence reads: CASSAPGQQETQYF. CDR3 in DNA: TGTGCCAGCAGCGCGCCGGGACAGCAAGAGACCCAGTACTTC. The chain combines TRBV7-9 with TRBJ2-5, with 7 bases aligning to TRBD1. Germline-derived CDR1 and CDR2 are SEHNR and FQNEAQ (reference sequence). The junction had 5 bases not matched to a gene; V was cut back by 5 bases and J by 2 bases. This CDR3 contains 14 residues.

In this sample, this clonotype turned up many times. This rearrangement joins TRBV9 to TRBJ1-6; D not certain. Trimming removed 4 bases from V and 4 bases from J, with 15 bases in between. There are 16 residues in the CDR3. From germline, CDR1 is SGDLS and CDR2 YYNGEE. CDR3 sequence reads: CASSPGEQPYNSPLHF. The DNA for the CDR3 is TGTGCCAGCAGCCCCGGGGAACAGCCATATAATTCACCCCTCCACTTT.

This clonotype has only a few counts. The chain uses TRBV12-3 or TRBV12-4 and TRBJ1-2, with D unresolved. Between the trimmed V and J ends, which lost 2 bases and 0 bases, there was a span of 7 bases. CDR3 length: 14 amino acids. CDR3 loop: CASSLYNANYGYTF. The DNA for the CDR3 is TGTGCCAGCAGTTTATACAATGCTAACTATGGCTACACCTTC.

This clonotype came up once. The CDR3 coding sequence is TGTGCCAGCAGCGGTACTAGCGGGGGGGCAGCCGGGGAGCTGTTTTTT. Its translation is CASSGTSGGAAGELFF. J is TRBJ2-2 and V is TRBV9, with 13 bases matching TRBD2. CDR1 is SGDLS, CDR2 YYNGEE, per germline. V shed 3 bases and J 6 bases; nucleotides not matched to a gene: 5. This CDR3 has 16 amino acids.

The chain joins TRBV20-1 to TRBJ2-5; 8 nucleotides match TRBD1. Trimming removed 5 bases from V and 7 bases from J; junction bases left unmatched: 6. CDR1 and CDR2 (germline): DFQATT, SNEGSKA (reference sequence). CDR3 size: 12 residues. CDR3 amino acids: CSALTGEATQYF. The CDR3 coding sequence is TGCAGTGCTTTGACAGGGGAGGCGACCCAGTACTTC.

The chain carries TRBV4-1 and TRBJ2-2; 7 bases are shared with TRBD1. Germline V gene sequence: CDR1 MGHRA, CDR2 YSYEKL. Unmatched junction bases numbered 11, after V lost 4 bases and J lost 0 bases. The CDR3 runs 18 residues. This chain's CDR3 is CASSRPTGIGTNTGELFF. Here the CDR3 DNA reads TGCGCCAGCAGCCGACCGACAGGGATTGGAACGAACACCGGGGAGCTGTTTTTT.

CDR3 in amino acids: CASSLGFGQRGQETQYF. DNA of the CDR3: TGTGCCAGCAGCTTAGGTTTCGGCCAACGGGGGCAAGAGACCCAGTACTTC. The genes are TRBV7-6 and TRBJ2-5; TRBD2 might be the D (6 bases). Trimming left V 1 base short and J 2 bases short, with 17 bases between. This CDR3 is 17 amino acids long. Germline V CDR1 and CDR2: SGHVS, FNYEAQ.

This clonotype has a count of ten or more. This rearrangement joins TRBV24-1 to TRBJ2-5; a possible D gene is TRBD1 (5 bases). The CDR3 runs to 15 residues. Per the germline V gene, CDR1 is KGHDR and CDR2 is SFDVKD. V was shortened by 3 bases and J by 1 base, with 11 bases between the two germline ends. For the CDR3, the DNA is TGTGCCACCAGTGATGACACCAGGGTCCAAGAGACCCAGTACTTC. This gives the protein CATSDDTRVQETQYF.

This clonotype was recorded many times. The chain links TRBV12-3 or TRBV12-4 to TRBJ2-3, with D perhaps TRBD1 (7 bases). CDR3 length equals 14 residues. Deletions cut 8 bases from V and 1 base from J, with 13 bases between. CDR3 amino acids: CASAGGLGTDTQYF. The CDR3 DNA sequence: TGTGCCAGCGCAGGGGGGCTTGGCACAGATACGCAGTATTTT.

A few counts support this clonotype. The CDR3 DNA reads TGTGCCAGCAGTTGGACGAACCAGAACACTGAAGCTTTCTTT. Its protein product is CASSWTNQNTEAFF. The chain is built from TRBV6-5 and TRBJ1-1; D remains unclear. CDR1 is MNHEY and CDR2 is SVGAGI in the germline V gene. This CDR3 comprises 14 residues. Trimming stripped 4 bases from V and 1 base from J, with 10 bases between.

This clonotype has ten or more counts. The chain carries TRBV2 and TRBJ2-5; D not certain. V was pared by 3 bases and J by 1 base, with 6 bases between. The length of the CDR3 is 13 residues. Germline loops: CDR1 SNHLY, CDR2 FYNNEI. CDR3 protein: CASSDVGQETQYF. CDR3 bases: TGTGCCAGCAGTGACGTGGGCCAAGAGACCCAGTACTTC. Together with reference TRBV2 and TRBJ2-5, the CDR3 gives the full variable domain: EPEVTQTPSHQVTQMGQEVILRCVPISNHLYFYWYRQILGQKVEFLVSFYNNEISEKSEIFDDQFSVERPDGSNFTLKIRSTKLEDSAMYFCASSDVGQETQYFGPGTRLLVL.

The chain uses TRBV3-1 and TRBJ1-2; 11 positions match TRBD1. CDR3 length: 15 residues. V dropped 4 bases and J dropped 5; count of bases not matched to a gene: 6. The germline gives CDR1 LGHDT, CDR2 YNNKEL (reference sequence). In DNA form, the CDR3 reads TGTGCCAGCAGCCTCGGACAGGGGGCTCGGTATGGCTACACCTTC. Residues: CASSLGQGARYGYTF.

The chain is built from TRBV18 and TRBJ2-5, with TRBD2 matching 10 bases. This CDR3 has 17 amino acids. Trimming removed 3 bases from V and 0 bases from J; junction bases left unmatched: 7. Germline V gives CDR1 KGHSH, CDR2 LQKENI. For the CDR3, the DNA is TGTGCCAGCTCACCGCTGGAAAGCGGGGGGGACCAAGAGACCCAGTACTTC. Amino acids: CASSPLESGGDQETQYF.

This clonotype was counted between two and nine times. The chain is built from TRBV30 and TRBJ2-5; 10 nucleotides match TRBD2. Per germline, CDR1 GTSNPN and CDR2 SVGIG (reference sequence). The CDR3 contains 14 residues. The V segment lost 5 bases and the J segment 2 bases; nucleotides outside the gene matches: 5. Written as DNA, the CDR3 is TGTGCCTGGGGAGCGGGGGGGACACAAGAGACCCAGTACTTC. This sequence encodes CAWGAGGTQETQYF.